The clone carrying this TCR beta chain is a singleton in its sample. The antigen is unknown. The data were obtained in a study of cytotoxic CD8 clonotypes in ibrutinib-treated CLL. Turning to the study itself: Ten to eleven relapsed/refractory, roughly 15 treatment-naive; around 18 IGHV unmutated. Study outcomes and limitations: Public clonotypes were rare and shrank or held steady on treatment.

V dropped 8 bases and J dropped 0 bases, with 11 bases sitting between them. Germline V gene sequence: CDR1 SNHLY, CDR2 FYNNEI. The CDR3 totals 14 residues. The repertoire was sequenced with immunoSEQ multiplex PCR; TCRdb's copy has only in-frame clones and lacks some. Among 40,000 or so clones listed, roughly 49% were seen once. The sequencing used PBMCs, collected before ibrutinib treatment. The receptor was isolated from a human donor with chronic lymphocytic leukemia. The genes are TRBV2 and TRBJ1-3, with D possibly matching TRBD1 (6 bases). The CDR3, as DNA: TGTGCCAGCGGAGGGGGAAGCTCTGGAAACACCATATATTTT. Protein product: CASGGGSSGNTIYF.